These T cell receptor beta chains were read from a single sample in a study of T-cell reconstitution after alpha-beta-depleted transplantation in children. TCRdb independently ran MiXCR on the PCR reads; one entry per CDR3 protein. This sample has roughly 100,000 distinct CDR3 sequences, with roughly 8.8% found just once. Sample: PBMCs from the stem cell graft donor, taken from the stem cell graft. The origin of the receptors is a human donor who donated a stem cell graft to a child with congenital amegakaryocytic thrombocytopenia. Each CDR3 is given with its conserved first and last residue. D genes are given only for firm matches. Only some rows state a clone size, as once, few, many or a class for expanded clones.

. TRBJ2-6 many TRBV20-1 CSARDQGGSGANVLTF TGCAGTGCTAGAGATCAGGGGGGCTCTGGGGCCAACGTCCTGACTTTC
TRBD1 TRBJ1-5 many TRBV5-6 CASSFSTGRSNQPQHF TGTGCCAGCAGCTTTTCGACAGGGCGTAGCAATCAGCCCCAGCATTTT
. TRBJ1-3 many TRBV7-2 CASSPPGAGRNTIYF TGTGCCAGCAGTCCCCCCGGGGCAGGGCGAAACACCATATATTTT
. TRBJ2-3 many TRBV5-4 CASSLDRTDTQYF TGTGCCAGCAGCTTGGACCGCACAGATACGCAGTATTTT
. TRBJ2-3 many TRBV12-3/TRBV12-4 CASSSGRAQYF TGTGCCAGCAGTTCCGGGAGAGCGCAGTATTTT
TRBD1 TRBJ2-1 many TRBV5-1 CASSWGQGIHNEQFF TGCGCCAGCAGCTGGGGACAGGGGATCCACAATGAGCAGTTCTTC
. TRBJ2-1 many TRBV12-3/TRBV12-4 CASSLQASPHNEQFF TGTGCCAGCAGTTTGCAGGCCAGCCCCCACAATGAGCAGTTCTTC
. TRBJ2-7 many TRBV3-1 CASSQAGDPYEQYF TGTGCCAGCAGCCAAGCGGGAGATCCGTACGAGCAGTACTTC
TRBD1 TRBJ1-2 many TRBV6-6 CASRTGGNGYTF TGTGCCAGCCGGACAGGGGGCAATGGCTACACCTTC
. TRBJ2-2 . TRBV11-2 CASSPLATGELFF TGTGCCAGCAGCCCCTTGGCGACCGGGGAGCTGTTTTTT
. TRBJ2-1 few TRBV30 CAWSQGAANEQFF TGTGCCTGGAGTCAAGGAGCGGCCAATGAGCAGTTCTTC
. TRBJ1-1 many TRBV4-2 CASSQGEGVSFF TGTGCCAGCAGCCAGGGGGAGGGGGTGTCTTTCTTT
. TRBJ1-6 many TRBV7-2 CASGRGGGGGSLHF TGTGCCAGCGGTCGAGGAGGCGGTGGGGGTTCCCTCCACTTT
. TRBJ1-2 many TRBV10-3 CAISAGGDGYTF TGTGCCATCAGTGCGGGTGGCGATGGCTACACCTTC
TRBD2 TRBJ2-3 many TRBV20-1 CSARPGLASRTDTQYF TGCAGTGCTAGACCGGGACTAGCGAGCCGCACAGATACGCAGTATTTT
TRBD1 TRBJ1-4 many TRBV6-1 CASRGQGASSEKLFF TGTGCCAGCAGAGGCCAGGGGGCGTCAAGTGAAAAACTGTTTTTT
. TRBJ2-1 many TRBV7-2 CASRGAGLPSNEQFF TGTGCCAGCCGAGGGGCGGGGCTCCCTTCCAATGAGCAGTTCTTC
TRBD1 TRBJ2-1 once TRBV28 CASTNIGTGVNEQFF TGTGCCAGCACCAATATCGGGACAGGGGTCAATGAGCAGTTCTTC
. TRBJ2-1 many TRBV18 CASSPQGGDSRYNEQFF TGTGCCAGCTCACCGCAGGGGGGGGACAGTCGTTACAATGAGCAGTTCTTC
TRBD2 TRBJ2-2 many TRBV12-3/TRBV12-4 CASTEAGEAVSGELFF TGTGCCAGCACGGAAGCGGGGGAAGCAGTGTCCGGGGAGCTGTTTTTT
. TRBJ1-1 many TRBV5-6 CASTIWGTEAFF TGTGCCAGCACCATCTGGGGCACTGAAGCTTTCTTT
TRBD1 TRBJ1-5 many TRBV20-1 CSALVRGQAGQPQHF TGCAGTGCCCTAGTCAGGGGGCAGGCGGGTCAGCCCCAGCATTTT
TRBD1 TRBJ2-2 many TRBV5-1 CASSFTGTGDTGELFF TGCGCCAGCAGTTTTACCGGGACAGGGGACACCGGGGAGCTGTTTTTT
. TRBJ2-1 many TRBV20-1 CSAHPGTGSYNEQFF TGCAGCGCCCACCCTGGGACTGGCTCCTACAATGAGCAGTTCTTC
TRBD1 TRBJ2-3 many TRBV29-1 CSVIRDRATQDTQYF TGCAGCGTGATCCGGGACAGGGCGACTCAAGATACGCAGTATTTT
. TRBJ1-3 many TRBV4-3 CASSLTLDSAGNTIYF TGCGCCAGCAGCCTAACCTTGGACTCCGCTGGAAACACCATATATTTT
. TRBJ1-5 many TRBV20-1 CSAAGEGSGDQPQHF TGCAGTGCTGCGGGGGAAGGGAGTGGAGATCAGCCCCAGCATTTT
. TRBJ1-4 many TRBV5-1 CASSLMLGGESGSKLFF TGCGCCAGCAGCTTGATGCTCGGCGGTGAGAGCGGATCAAAACTGTTTTTT
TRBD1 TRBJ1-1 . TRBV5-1 CASSLATGDTEAFF TGCGCCAGCAGCTTGGCCACAGGGGACACTGAAGCTTTCTTT
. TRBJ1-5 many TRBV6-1 CASRESTGIQPQHF TGTGCCAGCAGAGAATCTACAGGGATTCAGCCCCAGCATTTT
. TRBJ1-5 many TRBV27 CASSLIFGGVIQPQHF TGTGCCAGCAGTTTAATCTTTGGGGGGGTGATTCAGCCCCAGCATTTT
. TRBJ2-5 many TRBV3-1 CASSFRTAETQYF TGTGCCAGCAGCTTCCGGACCGCAGAGACCCAGTACTTC
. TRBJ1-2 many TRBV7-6 CASSPWASYRVANYGYTF TGTGCCAGCAGCCCATGGGCGAGTTACAGGGTAGCTAACTATGGCTACACCTTC
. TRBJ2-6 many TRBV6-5 CASSYGEISGANVLTF TGTGCCAGCAGTTACGGGGAAATCTCGGGGGCCAACGTCCTGACTTTC
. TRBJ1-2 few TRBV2 CASSEAGTRDYGYTF TGTGCCAGCAGTGAAGCCGGGACACGGGACTATGGCTACACCTTC
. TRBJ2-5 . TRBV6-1 CASTLNGGGIKETQYF TGTGCCAGCACCTTAAACGGAGGGGGAATTAAGGAGACCCAGTACTTC
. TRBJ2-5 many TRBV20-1 CSARDFGGETQYF TGCAGTGCTAGAGATTTTGGGGGGGAGACCCAGTACTTC
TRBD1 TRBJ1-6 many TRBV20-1 CSALQGENSPLHF TGCAGTGCTCTACAGGGGGAAAATTCACCCCTCCACTTT
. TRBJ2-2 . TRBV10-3 CAISESRGADAGELFF TGTGCCATCAGTGAGTCGAGAGGGGCGGATGCCGGGGAGCTGTTTTTT
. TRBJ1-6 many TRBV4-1 CASSQGSFNSPLHF TGCGCCAGCAGCCAGGGTTCTTTTAATTCACCCCTCCACTTT
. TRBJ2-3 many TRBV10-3 CAISESASTDTQYF TGTGCCATCAGTGAGTCCGCCAGCACAGATACGCAGTATTTT
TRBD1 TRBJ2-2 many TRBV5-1 CASSSGQGNTGELFF TGCGCCAGCAGCTCGGGACAGGGAAACACCGGGGAGCTGTTTTTT
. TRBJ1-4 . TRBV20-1 CSASAGRDEKLFF TGCAGTGCTAGCGCAGGGAGAGATGAAAAACTGTTTTTT
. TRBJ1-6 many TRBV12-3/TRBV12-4 CASSFGLRNSPLHF TGTGCCAGCAGTTTTGGTTTAAGAAATTCACCCCTCCACTTT
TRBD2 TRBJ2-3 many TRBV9 CASSVDSGIANTQYF TGTGCCAGCAGCGTAGATAGCGGGATCGCAAATACGCAGTATTTT
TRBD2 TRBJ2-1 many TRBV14 CASSPWLGGLAASEQFF TGTGCCAGCAGCCCCTGGCTGGGGGGACTAGCGGCCTCGGAGCAGTTCTTC
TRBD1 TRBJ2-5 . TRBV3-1 CASSQAGTGTPTQYF TGTGCCAGCAGCCAAGCCGGGACAGGGACTCCCACCCAGTACTTC
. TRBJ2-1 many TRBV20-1 CSARDQSNNEQFF TGCAGTGCTAGAGATCAGTCCAACAATGAGCAGTTCTTC
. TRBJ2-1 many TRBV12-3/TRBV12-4 CASSSQGWLAGEQFF TGTGCCAGCAGTTCACAGGGTTGGCTGGCGGGTGAGCAGTTCTTC
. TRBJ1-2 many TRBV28 CASTSLPGTGGYTF TGTGCCAGCACCTCCCTACCCGGGACCGGCGGCTACACCTTC
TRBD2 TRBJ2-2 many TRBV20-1 CSAKTSVDYTGELFF TGCAGTGCAAAAACTAGCGTGGATTACACCGGGGAGCTGTTTTTT
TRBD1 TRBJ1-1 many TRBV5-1 CASSLSTGGLNTEAFF TGCGCCAGCAGCTTGTCAACAGGGGGCCTGAACACTGAAGCTTTCTTT
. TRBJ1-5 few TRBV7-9 CASSYPEVGQPQHF TGTGCCAGCAGCTATCCCGAGGTCGGGCAGCCCCAGCATTTT
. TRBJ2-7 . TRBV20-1 CSARDPVTYEQYF TGCAGTGCTAGAGATCCCGTGACCTACGAGCAGTACTTC
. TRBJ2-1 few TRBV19 CASSSGQLNEQFF TGTGCCAGTAGTAGCGGACAGCTCAATGAGCAGTTCTTC
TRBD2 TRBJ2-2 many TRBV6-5 CASSRTSGGNTGELFF TGTGCCAGCAGTCGGACTAGCGGGGGGAACACCGGGGAGCTGTTTTTT
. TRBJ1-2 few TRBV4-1 CASSLSQSFNYGYTF TGCGCCAGCAGCCTTAGCCAGTCTTTTAACTATGGCTACACCTTC
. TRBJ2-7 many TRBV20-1 CSARDGSYEQYF TGCAGTGCTCGGGACGGATCCTACGAGCAGTACTTC
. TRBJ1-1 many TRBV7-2 CASSRGAMNTEAFF TGTGCCAGCAGCCGGGGTGCTATGAACACTGAAGCTTTCTTT
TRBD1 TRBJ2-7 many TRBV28 CASSEGQKYEQYF TGTGCCAGCAGTGAGGGACAGAAGTACGAGCAGTACTTC